This T cell receptor (beta chain) was found in a study of vaccination effects on CD4 cells after COVID-19. Study observations and caveats: Among infection- and vaccine-induced clones, marked clonal contraction occurred late after vaccination.

CDR1 and CDR2 from the germline V gene are MNHEY and SMNVEV (reference sequence). The CDR3 is 16 residues long. V gave up 2 bases and J gave up 5 bases, with 18 bases separating them. Under the ViraFEST assay, PBMC were stimulated with viral peptide pools so that antigen-specific CD4+ T cells expanded. Sequencing was performed afterwards. Scientists isolated CD4+ T cells after an approximately 10-day culture period ended. PCR showed that the person got SARS-CoV-2 infection at some point between March and December 2020. Profiled with immunoSEQ multiplex PCR; TCRdb holds only in-frame clones, not every one. The sample lists 35,000 to 55,000 clones; around 72% were seen once. The sample holds a few counts of this clone. Its antigen is not identified.

The TCR sequence derives from a human donor who had a prior SARS-CoV-2 infection. This sequence joins TRBV27 and TRBJ1-2; D gene ambiguous. The sequenced sample was CD4+ T cells from PBMCs cultured with a peptide pool, obtained before COVID-19 vaccination. DNA of the CDR3: TGTGCCAGCAGTTTAAGCGGGAGGGCGATCGGATATGGCTACACCTTC. The encoded protein is CASSLSGRAIGYGYTF.